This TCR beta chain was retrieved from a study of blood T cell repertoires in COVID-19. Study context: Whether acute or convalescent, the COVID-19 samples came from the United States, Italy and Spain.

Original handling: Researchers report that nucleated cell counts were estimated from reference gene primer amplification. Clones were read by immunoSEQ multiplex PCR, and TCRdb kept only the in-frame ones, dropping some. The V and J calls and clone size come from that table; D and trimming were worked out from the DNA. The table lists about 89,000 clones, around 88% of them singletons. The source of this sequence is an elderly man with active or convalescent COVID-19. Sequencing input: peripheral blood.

The CDR3 here is CASSLDTSGINGELFF. CDR3 coding DNA: TGTGCCAGCAGCTTAGACACTAGCGGGATTAACGGGGAGCTGTTTTTT. The chain uses TRBV7-2 and TRBJ2-2; 10 bases map to TRBD2. The germline CDR1 and CDR2 sequences are SGHTA and FQGNSA. The CDR3 has 16 amino acids. Trimming at V came to 1 base and at J to 7 bases, leaving 6 bases not matched to a gene.